Each of the 32 T cell receptor beta chains below was sequenced from the same sample in a study of beta chain features in type 1 diabetes. These receptors have no known antigen. TCRB transcripts that were expressed got sequenced, as all of the isolated RNA had been reverse transcribed. TCRdb's copy holds only in-frame clones and misses some; the assay was immunoSEQ multiplex PCR. This table holds some 190,000 clones, 6.5% to 9.5% found once. Study outcomes and limitations: Shorter TCRB CDR3s, moderately but significantly so, were found in Type 1 diabetes patients in all four CD4+ subsets.

The sample comprised central memory CD4+ T cells from blood. These receptors all stem from a woman aged 35 to 49 with type 1 diabetes.

The chain recombines TRBV7-8 with TRBJ2-5; D might be TRBD1 (5 bases). The ends were cut back, 4 bases at V and 1 base at J, with 13 bases in the middle. The CDR3 is 15 residues long. The V gene's germline CDR1 is SGHVS and CDR2 FQNEAQ. Written as DNA, the CDR3 is TGTGCCAGCAGCTCGACAGAGCAGCCCCAAGAGACCCAGTACTTC. Amino acid sequence: CASSSTEQPQETQYF. Looking up the rest from reference TRBV7-8 and TRBJ2-5 gives the full variable domain: GAGVSQSPRYKVAKRGQDVALRCDPISGHVSLFWYQQALGQGPEFLTYFQNEAQLDKSGLPSDRFFAERPEGSVSTLKIQRTQQEDSAVYLCASSSTEQPQETQYFGPGTRLLVL.

This clone has just a few counts. The rearrangement joins TRBV5-1 to TRBJ2-3; D may be TRBD1 (6 bases). CDR1 and CDR2 from the germline V gene are SGHRS and YFSETQ. V was shortened by 3 bases and J by 6 bases, with 20 bases between the two germline ends. The CDR3 consists of 16 residues. In nucleotides, the CDR3 is TGCGCCAGCAGCTCAGAGCCTCCAACAGGGCCGGATACGCAGTATTTT. This gives the protein CASSSEPPTGPDTQYF.

The chain recombines TRBV11-3 with TRBJ2-6; maybe TRBD2 (5 bases). Germline V gives CDR1 SGHNT, CDR2 YENEEA. The CDR3 runs 15 residues. Between the trimmed V and J ends, which lost 4 bases and 1 base, there was a span of 8 bases. The DNA of the CDR3 is TGTGCCAGCAGCTCGGGATGGTCTGGGGCCAACGTCCTGACTTTC. Protein product: CASSSGWSGANVLTF.

This clone was seen at least ten times. The rearrangement uses TRBV27 and TRBJ2-1; TRBD2 might be the D (5 bases). V was trimmed by 6 bases and J by 2 bases, leaving 11 bases between them. CDR3 length: 14 residues. The V gene's germline CDR1 is MNHEY and CDR2 SMNVEV (reference sequence). The chain's CDR3 is CASSDTSTYNEQFF. For the CDR3, the DNA is TGTGCCAGCAGCGATACTAGTACCTACAATGAGCAGTTCTTC.

Only a few counts were recorded for this clone. This sequence joins TRBV5-1 and TRBJ2-1; no reliable D call. The CDR3 consists of 15 residues. CDR1 and CDR2 (germline): SGHRS, YFSETQ. V was pared by 4 bases and J by 0 bases, with 11 bases between. The CDR3 coding sequence is TGCGCCAGCAGCCCCGGGTATATCTCCTACAATGAGCAGTTCTTC. Its translation is CASSPGYISYNEQFF.

The CDR3 DNA sequence: TGTGCCAGCAGCATACCTCCTGGGGGGGCTGGGGCCAACGTCCTGACTTTC. Its protein is CASSIPPGGAGANVLTF. This sequence joins TRBV7-3 and TRBJ2-6; 7 bases are a match to TRBD2. The junction had 9 bases not matched to a gene; V was cut back by 5 bases and J by 2 bases. Per the germline V gene, CDR1 is SGHTA and CDR2 is FQGTGA. CDR3 length: 17 amino acids.

This clone was counted a few times. The chain couples TRBV7-2 to TRBJ2-1; 12 bases line up with TRBD2. The CDR3 is 16 residues long. Trimming took 6 bases from V and 7 from J; bases not matched to a gene: 10. The germline V gene has CDR1 SGHTA and CDR2 FQGNSA. CDR3 in amino acids: CASRPKLAGGTNEQFF. In nucleotides, the CDR3 is TGTGCCAGCAGACCTAAACTAGCGGGAGGAACGAATGAGCAGTTCTTC.

For the CDR3, the DNA is TGTGCCAGCAGTCCCGCCCGGGAGACCCAGTACTTC. Translated, it gives CASSPARETQYF. The J gene is TRBJ2-5, the V gene TRBV28; D remains unclear. V lost 5 bases and J lost 5, with 9 bases in between. Germline loops: CDR1 MDHEN, CDR2 SYDVKM. There are 12 residues in the CDR3.

The chain couples TRBV18 to TRBJ2-7; D is uncertain. Trimming cost V 5 bases and J 0 bases, with 5 bases left between them. This CDR3 has 12 amino acids. Germline-derived CDR1 and CDR2 are KGHSH and LQKENI. The CDR3, as DNA: TGTGCCAGCTCATCCGTCTCCTACGAGCAGTACTTC. This sequence encodes CASSSVSYEQYF.

V is TRBV29-1 and J is TRBJ1-5; tentative D call: TRBD1 (6 bases). V was clipped by 6 bases and J by 10 bases, with 13 bases between them. This CDR3 comprises 11 residues. Per germline, CDR1 SQVTM and CDR2 ANQGSEA. The CDR3 reads CSVGEGGPQHF. The CDR3, as DNA: TGCAGCGTGGGGGAAGGGGGTCCCCAGCATTTT.

This clone has a count of ten or more. The chain couples TRBV28 to TRBJ1-4; D gene unclear. Per germline, CDR1 MDHEN and CDR2 SYDVKM. V lost 5 bases to trimming and J lost 4 bases, with 23 bases between them. This CDR3 contains 18 residues. The CDR3: CASSPPSSDLSNNEKLFF. CDR3 DNA sequence: TGTGCCAGCAGTCCTCCTTCGAGCGACCTGTCCAATAATGAAAAACTGTTTTTT. Filled out from reference TRBV28 and TRBJ1-4, the complete variable domain reads DVKVTQSSRYLVKRTGEKVFLECVQDMDHENMFWYRQDPGLGLRLIYFSYDVKMKEKGDIPEGYSVSREKKERFSLILESASTNQTSMYLCASSPPSSDLSNNEKLFFGSGTQLSVL.

The V call is TRBV28, the J call TRBJ1-2, with a tentative D call TRBD1 (5 bases). The germline V and J ends were trimmed by 8 bases and 2 bases, with 24 bases remaining between them. CDR3 length equals 17 residues. Per germline, CDR1 MDHEN and CDR2 SYDVKM. CDR3 sequence (DNA): TGTGCCAGCTGGGGGGAGGACATCAGTAGGGTAAACTATGGCTACACCTTC. This translates into CASWGEDISRVNYGYTF.

The gene calls are TRBV7-9 and TRBJ2-3; 8 nucleotides align to TRBD2. The germline gives CDR1 SEHNR, CDR2 FQNEAQ (reference sequence). J was trimmed by 5 bases and V by 3 bases; bases with no gene match: 13. This CDR3 comprises 17 residues. CDR3 DNA sequence: TGTGCCAGCAGCTTCGGGGGAAGAAGCGGGAGCCTAGATACGCAGTATTTT. Residues: CASSFGGRSGSLDTQYF. Based on the CDR3 plus reference TRBV7-9 and TRBJ2-3, the full variable domain is DTGVSQNPRHKITKRGQNVTFRCDPISEHNRLYWYRQTLGQGPEFLTYFQNEAQLEKSRLLSDRFSAERPKGSFSTLEIQRTEQGDSAMYLCASSFGGRSGSLDTQYFGPGTRLTVL.

This clone has a handful of counts. The V and J genes are TRBV27 and TRBJ1-2; D is unclear. The ends were cut back, 2 bases at V and 5 bases at J, with 9 bases in the middle. The CDR3 contains 13 residues. Germline V lookup: CDR1 MNHEY, CDR2 SMNVEV (reference sequence). CDR3 DNA: TGTGCCAGCAGTTTAATGGGCAGTTATGGCTACACCTTC. It translates to CASSLMGSYGYTF.

This clone was seen only a few times. The rearrangement joins TRBV7-3 to TRBJ1-6; TRBD1 matches 8 bases. The J segment lost 9 bases and the V segment lost 3 bases, leaving 1 base of the junction unmatched. Germline CDR1 is SGHTA and CDR2 is FQGTGA. The CDR3 contains 13 residues. The CDR3 DNA sequence: TGTGCCAGCAGCTTTGGACAGGGTTCACCCCTCCACTTT. It is translated as CASSFGQGSPLHF.

The J gene is TRBJ2-1, the V gene TRBV19, with TRBD2 identical over 9 bases. The CDR3 has 16 residues. Germline V gives CDR1 LNHDA, CDR2 SQIVND (reference sequence). V lost 5 bases to trimming and J lost 5 bases; unmatched junction nucleotides: 10. The CDR3 reads CASSPWVAGVDNEQFF. In DNA, the CDR3 is TGTGCCAGTAGTCCCTGGGTAGCGGGAGTGGACAATGAGCAGTTCTTC. Together with reference TRBV19 and TRBJ2-1, the CDR3 gives the full variable domain: DGGITQSPKYLFRKEGQNVTLSCEQNLNHDAMYWYRQDPGQGLRLIYYSQIVNDFQKGDIAEGYSVSREKKESFPLTVTSAQKNPTAFYLCASSPWVAGVDNEQFFGPGTRLTVL.

This clone was seen a handful of times. The CDR3, as DNA: TGTGCCAGCAGCCAAGTGGCGGCGGGAGGGCGGCTCAATGAGCAGTTCTTC. Amino acid sequence: CASSQVAAGGRLNEQFF. This rearrangement joins TRBV4-2 to TRBJ2-1, with 9 nucleotides matching TRBD2. Germline assignment: CDR1 LGHNA and CDR2 YNFKEQ. Losses at the gene ends were 1 base for V and 6 bases for J; bases not matched to a gene: 10. The CDR3 length is 17 residues.

This clone was seen a handful of times. The junction does not match germline at one end; this may be a read error. The chain couples TRBV11-2 to TRBJ2-1, with TRBD2 matching over 8 bases. CDR1 and CDR2 (germline): SGHAT, FQNNGV. The CDR3 extends over 17 amino acids. In nucleotides, the CDR3 is TGCGCCAGCAGCCAAGATCCGCTAGCGGGTGGCCCCCATGAGCAGTTCTTC. Translation gives CASSQDPLAGGPHEQFF.

The chain couples TRBV11-3 to TRBJ2-5; possibly TRBD2 for D (6 bases). The V and J ends lost 5 bases and 2 bases respectively, with 15 bases between them. The germline V gene encodes CDR1 SGHNT and CDR2 YENEEA. This CDR3 contains 15 residues. CDR3 DNA sequence: TGTGCCAGCAGCCGGGCCCAGGAGGGGCAAGAGACCCAGTACTTC. Its protein product is CASSRAQEGQETQYF.

This clone has only a few counts. The rearrangement uses TRBV29-1 and TRBJ2-3; TRBD1 matches at 10 bases. The CDR3 contains 15 residues. Trimming took 6 bases from V and 6 from J; bases not matched to a gene: 12. The V gene's germline CDR1 is SQVTM and CDR2 ANQGSEA. CDR3 amino acids: CSVRLSTGGADTQYF. The CDR3 bases are TGCAGCGTCCGATTATCGACAGGGGGCGCGGATACGCAGTATTTT.

The chain uses TRBV7-9 and TRBJ1-5; D perhaps matches TRBD1 (5 bases). Germline assignment: CDR1 SEHNR and CDR2 FQNEAQ (reference sequence). V lost 4 bases and J lost 7, with 8 bases in between. The CDR3 covers 12 residues. CDR3 sequence (DNA): TGTGCCAGCAGCTCACAGGCGCAGCCCCAGCATTTT. Translation: CASSSQAQPQHF.

This clone was counted between two and nine times. The V and J genes are TRBV9 and TRBJ1-5; D unclear. Trimming removed 3 bases from V and 0 bases from J, with 22 bases in between. The CDR3 is 19 amino acids. Per the germline V gene, CDR1 is SGDLS and CDR2 is YYNGEE. CDR3 loop: CASSATTGVTDNSNQPQHF. CDR3 nucleotides: TGTGCCAGCAGCGCGACTACTGGGGTGACGGATAATAGCAATCAGCCCCAGCATTTT.

In this sample, this clone turned up a few times. The gene calls are TRBV6-5 and TRBJ1-3, with 7 bases that match TRBD1. The V segment lost 4 bases and the J segment 4 bases; nucleotides outside the gene matches: 7. There are 15 residues in the CDR3. CDR1 is MNHEY, CDR2 SVGAGI, per germline. The CDR3 loop is CASSSSGTVGNTIYF. The CDR3, as DNA: TGTGCCAGCAGTTCTTCCGGGACAGTAGGAAACACCATATATTTT.

V usage is TRBV30 and J usage is TRBJ1-1; D is undetermined. V lost 4 bases to trimming and J lost 8 bases, with 14 bases between them. The CDR3 spans 12 residues. Per the germline V gene, CDR1 is GTSNPN and CDR2 is SVGIG (reference sequence). CDR3 nucleotides: TGTGCCTGGATTTGGCTCGGAGGAGAAGCTTTCTTT. Translated, it gives CAWIWLGGEAFF.

The chain combines TRBV6-4 with TRBJ1-2, with D perhaps matching TRBD1 (5 bases). The V and J ends lost 3 bases and 0 bases respectively, with 11 bases between them. The CDR3 is 15 residues long. Germline CDR1 and CDR2: MRHNA and SNTAGT. CDR3 DNA sequence: TGTGCCAGCAGTGAGACGGGGGAGGCTAACTATGGCTACACCTTC. As protein: CASSETGEANYGYTF.

CDR3 sequence: CASSLGQVGSSGANVLTF. The CDR3 DNA is TGTGCCAGCAGCTTAGGTCAGGTTGGAAGTAGTGGGGCCAACGTCCTGACTTTC. The chain has TRBV7-2 and TRBJ2-6; D remains unclear. CDR1 is SGHTA, CDR2 FQGNSA, per germline. The CDR3 totals 18 residues. V was shortened by 1 base and J by 3 bases, with 16 bases between the two germline ends.

This clone was seen only a few times. V is TRBV6-6 and J is TRBJ1-1; 9 bases line up with TRBD1. The length of the CDR3 is 12 residues. Germline CDR1 reads MNHNY; CDR2 reads SVGAGI (reference sequence). V shed 6 bases and J 10 bases; nucleotides not matched to a gene: 6. CDR3 sequence (DNA): TGTGCCAGCAGCCCGGGACAGGGAGGAGCTTTCTTT. Translation: CASSPGQGGAFF.

This rearrangement joins TRBV7-3 to TRBJ1-2; 9 positions match TRBD1. V dropped 5 bases and J dropped 8; count of bases not matched to a gene: 18. Germline CDR1 and CDR2: SGHTA and FQGTGA. There are 17 residues in the CDR3. This CDR3 reads CASSPSGTGYLEGGYTF. The CDR3 bases are TGTGCCAGCAGCCCCTCCGGGACAGGGTATCTGGAGGGAGGCTACACCTTC.

The chain links TRBV9 to TRBJ2-3; weak D call: TRBD1 (6 bases). The CDR3 totals 15 residues. The V end was cut by 3 bases, the J end by 8 bases, with 19 bases between. Germline CDR1 and CDR2: SGDLS and YYNGEE. The CDR3 nucleotides read TGTGCCAGCAGCGCATCGGACCGGGTCAGGGGTACGCAGTATTTT. As protein: CASSASDRVRGTQYF.

The CDR3 loop reads CASSQGWSGYEQYF. CDR3 in DNA: TGTGCCAGCAGCCAAGGATGGTCAGGCTACGAGCAGTACTTC. The V and J genes are TRBV14 and TRBJ2-7; D unclear. CDR1 is SGHDN, CDR2 FVKESK, per germline. V gave up 1 base and J gave up 3 bases, with 10 bases separating them. CDR3 length: 14 amino acids.

The rearrangement links TRBV2 to TRBJ1-5, with TRBD1 as a possible D gene (6 bases). The CDR3 is made up of 15 amino acids. Per the germline V gene, CDR1 is SNHLY and CDR2 is FYNNEI. The V end was cut by 1 base, the J end by 5 bases, with 12 bases between. The CDR3 sequence is CASSEEYGQHQPQHF. Written as DNA, the CDR3 is TGTGCCAGCAGTGAAGAATACGGACAGCATCAGCCCCAGCATTTT.

The sample holds a few counts of this clone. This chain uses TRBV2 with TRBJ2-2; possible D gene TRBD2, 6 bases. Germline V gene data show CDR1 as SNHLY and CDR2 as FYNNEI. This CDR3 comprises 15 residues. The V end lost 4 bases, the J end lost 4 bases, and 13 bases lay between the germline ends. CDR3 residues: CASSVTSRGTGELFF. DNA of the CDR3: TGTGCCAGCAGTGTAACTAGCAGAGGCACCGGGGAGCTGTTTTTT. The full variable domain, completed using reference TRBV2 and TRBJ2-2, is EPEVTQTPSHQVTQMGQEVILRCVPISNHLYFYWYRQILGQKVEFLVSFYNNEISEKSEIFDDQFSVERPDGSNFTLKIRSTKLEDSAMYFCASSVTSRGTGELFFGEGSRLTVL.